This T cell receptor (beta chain) was retrieved from a study of OX40 agonist ivuxolimab in advanced cancers. For the study at large: Three patients, one with hepatocellular carcinoma and two with cutaneous melanoma, achieved partial responses.

CDR1 is KGHSY, CDR2 FQNENV, per germline. Trimming removed 2 bases from V and 2 bases from J, with 12 bases in between. The CDR3 is made up of 16 amino acids. Data came from immunoSEQ multiplex PCR; TCRdb stores just in-frame clones and leaves some out. The profile shows about 83,000 clones, around 90% of them singletons. The sequencing here drew on CD4+ or CD8+ T cells sorted from blood, taken in a trial of the OX40 agonist ivuxolimab. This chain uses TRBV16 with TRBJ2-2; D unclear. The sequence was obtained from an adult with an advanced solid tumor such as melanoma, head and neck, liver or kidney cancer. The CDR3 nucleotides are TGTGCCAGCAGCCAAGTTATAGGTGCAAACACCGGGGAGCTGTTTTTT. Translated: CASSQVIGANTGELFF.